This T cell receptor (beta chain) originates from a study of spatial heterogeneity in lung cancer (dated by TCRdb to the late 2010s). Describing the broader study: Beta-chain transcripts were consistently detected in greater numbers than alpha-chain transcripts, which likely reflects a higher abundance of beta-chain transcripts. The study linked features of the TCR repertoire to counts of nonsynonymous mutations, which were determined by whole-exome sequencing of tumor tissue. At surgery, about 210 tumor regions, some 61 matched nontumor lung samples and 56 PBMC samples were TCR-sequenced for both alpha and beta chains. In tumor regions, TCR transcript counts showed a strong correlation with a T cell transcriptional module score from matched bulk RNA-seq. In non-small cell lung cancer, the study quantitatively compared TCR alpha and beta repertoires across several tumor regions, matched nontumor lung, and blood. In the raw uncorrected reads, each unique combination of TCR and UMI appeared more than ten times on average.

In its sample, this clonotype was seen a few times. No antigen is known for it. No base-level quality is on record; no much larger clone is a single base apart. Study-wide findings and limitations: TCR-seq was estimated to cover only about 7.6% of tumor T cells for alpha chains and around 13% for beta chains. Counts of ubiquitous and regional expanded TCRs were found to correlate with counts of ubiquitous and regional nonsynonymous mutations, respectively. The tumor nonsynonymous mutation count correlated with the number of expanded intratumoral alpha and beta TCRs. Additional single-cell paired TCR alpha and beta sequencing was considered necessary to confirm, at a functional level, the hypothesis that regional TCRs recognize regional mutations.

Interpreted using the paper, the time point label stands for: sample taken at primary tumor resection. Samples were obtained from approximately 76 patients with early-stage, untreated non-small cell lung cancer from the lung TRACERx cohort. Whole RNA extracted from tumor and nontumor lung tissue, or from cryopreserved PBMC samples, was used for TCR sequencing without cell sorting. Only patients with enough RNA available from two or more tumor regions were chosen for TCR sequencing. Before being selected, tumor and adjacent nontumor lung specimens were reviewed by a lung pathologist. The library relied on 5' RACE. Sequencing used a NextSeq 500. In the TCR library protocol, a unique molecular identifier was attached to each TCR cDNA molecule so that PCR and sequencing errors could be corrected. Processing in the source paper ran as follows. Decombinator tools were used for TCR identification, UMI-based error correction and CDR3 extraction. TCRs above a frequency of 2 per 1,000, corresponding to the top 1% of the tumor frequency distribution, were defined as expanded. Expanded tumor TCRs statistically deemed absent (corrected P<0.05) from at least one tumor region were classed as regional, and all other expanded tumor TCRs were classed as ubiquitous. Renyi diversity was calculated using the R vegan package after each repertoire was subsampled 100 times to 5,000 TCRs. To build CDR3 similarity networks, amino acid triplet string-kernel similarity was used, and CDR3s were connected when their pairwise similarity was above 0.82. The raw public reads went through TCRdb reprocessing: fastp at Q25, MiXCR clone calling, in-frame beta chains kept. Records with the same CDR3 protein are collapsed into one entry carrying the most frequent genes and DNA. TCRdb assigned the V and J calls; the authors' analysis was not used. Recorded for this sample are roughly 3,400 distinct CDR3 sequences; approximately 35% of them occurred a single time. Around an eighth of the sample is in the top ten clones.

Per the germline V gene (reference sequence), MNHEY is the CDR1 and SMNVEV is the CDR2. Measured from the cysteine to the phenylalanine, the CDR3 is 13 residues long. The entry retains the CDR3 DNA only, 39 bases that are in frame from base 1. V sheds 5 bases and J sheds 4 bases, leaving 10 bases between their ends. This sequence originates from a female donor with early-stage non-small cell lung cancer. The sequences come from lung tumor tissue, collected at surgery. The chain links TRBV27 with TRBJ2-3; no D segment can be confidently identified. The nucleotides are TGTGCCAGCAGTGCAATTCAGTCAGATACGCAGTATTTT. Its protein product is CASSAIQSDTQYF.